This T cell receptor beta chain emerged from a study of patients and donors after allogeneic stem cell transplantation. MiXCR, run by TCRdb on the RT-PCR reads, gives a single entry per CDR3 protein. In the table there are 150,000 to 200,000 distinct CDR3 sequences, about a quarter of which are singletons. Trimming removed 5 bases from V and 9 bases from J, with 17 bases in between. CDR1 MNHEY and CDR2 SVGAGI come from the germline V gene. The length of the CDR3 is 14 residues. The table lists this clonotype with a few counts. The rearrangement links TRBV6-5 to TRBJ1-5, with a weak D call TRBD1 (5 bases). The sample comprised blood, either unsorted or a sorted T cell fraction (not recorded which). The source of this sequence is a human donor who was either an allogeneic HSCT recipient or a stem cell or donor lymphocyte infusion donor (not recorded which). It is not recorded whose cells these are; they may come from a transplant donor. This CDR3 reads CASSEDSYLTPQHF. CDR3 DNA: TGTGCCAGCAGTGAAGACAGCTACTTAACGCCCCAGCATTTT.